One and the same sample provided the 32 T cell receptor beta chains below, sequenced in a study of shared clonotypes between healthy human individuals. The assay was immunoSEQ multiplex PCR, and TCRdb's table has in-frame clones only and misses some. Of under 1,100,000 clones listed, 65% to 80% are singletons. The sequencing sample was made of memory CD4+ T cells sorted from blood. Subset denoted: CD45RA-negative fraction. These receptors came from a man aged 18-30 years in good health.

This clone was observed once. This chain joins TRBV5-4 and TRBJ2-5, with TRBD2 identical over 7 bases. Germline assignment: CDR1 SGHNT and CDR2 YYREEE (reference sequence). The CDR3 is 16 residues long. J was trimmed by 3 bases and V by 4 bases; bases with no gene match: 12. The DNA for the CDR3 is TGTGCCAGCAGCACCTCCAGGGCGGCGGGGGAAGAGACCCAGTACTTC. Protein: CASSTSRAAGEETQYF.

The chain carries TRBV10-1 and TRBJ1-1; 7 bases fit TRBD1. The CDR3 spans 14 residues. Germline V gives CDR1 WNHNN, CDR2 SYGVQD (reference sequence). V lost 6 bases and J lost 5; bases outside the gene matches: 9. CDR3 region: CASSFEGAVTEAFF. The CDR3 nucleotides read TGCGCCAGCAGCTTCGAGGGGGCGGTTACTGAAGCTTTCTTT.

The V and J genes are TRBV18 and TRBJ1-2; TRBD1 agrees at 8 bases. The trim removed 4 bases at V and 4 bases at J, leaving 5 bases unmatched. Germline loops: CDR1 KGHSH, CDR2 LQKENI. The CDR3 totals 14 residues. CDR3 DNA sequence: TGTGCCAGCTCACATGACAGGGGCCTCTATGGCTACACCTTC. It yields the protein CASSHDRGLYGYTF.

This chain links TRBV11-2 with TRBJ1-1; no firm D call. The CDR3 extends over 14 amino acids. The germline V gene has CDR1 SGHAT and CDR2 FQNNGV. Trimming pared 0 bases from V and 1 base from J, leaving 6 bases between. CDR3 bases: TGTGCCAGCAGCTTAGATGGCGAGAACACTGAAGCTTTCTTT. Encoded protein: CASSLDGENTEAFF.

The V call is TRBV9, the J call TRBJ1-2; 7 bases agree with TRBD1. This CDR3 region has 14 residues. The V and J ends lost 3 bases and 8 bases, in that order; junction bases with no gene match: 10. The germline CDR1 and CDR2 sequences are SGDLS and YYNGEE. The CDR3 DNA sequence: TGTGCCAGCAGCGACCGACAGGGAGCTCAAGGCTACACCTTC. Encoded protein: CASSDRQGAQGYTF.

Turning to this clone: Other nucleotide sequences in the sample specify the same CDR3. This chain uses TRBV5-1 with TRBJ2-5, with D uncertain. The CDR3 loop spans 12 amino acids. Deletions cut 0 bases from V and 4 bases from J, with 4 bases between. CDR1 SGHRS and CDR2 YFSETQ come from the germline V gene. DNA for the CDR3: TGCGCCAGCAGCTTGGCCTTAGAGACCCAGTACTTC. Translating gives CASSLALETQYF.

The chain carries TRBV5-1 and TRBJ1-2; the match to TRBD1 covers 9 bases. Germline values: CDR1 SGHRS, CDR2 YFSETQ. V was clipped by 4 bases and J by 6 bases; unmatched bases: 7. The CDR3 contains 14 residues. The CDR3 sequence: CASSRTGESDGYTF. CDR3 bases: TGCGCCAGCAGCCGGACAGGGGAAAGTGATGGCTACACCTTC.

This sequence joins TRBV19 and TRBJ2-2, with 8 bases identical to TRBD2. The ends lost 5 bases at V and 5 bases at J; junction bases unmatched: 7. This CDR3 has 15 amino acids. Germline-derived CDR1 and CDR2 are LNHDA and SQIVND (reference sequence). The CDR3 loop is CASSPSGGGTGELFF. The DNA for the CDR3 is TGTGCCAGTAGTCCGAGCGGGGGAGGGACCGGGGAGCTGTTTTTT.

CDR3: CASSFYPNTGELFF. Written as DNA, the CDR3 is TGTGCCAGCAGCTTCTACCCTAACACCGGGGAGCTGTTTTTT. The V call is TRBV5-6, the J call TRBJ2-2; D unresolved. This CDR3 spans 14 amino acids. Trimming shortened V by 2 bases and J by 2 bases, and 7 bases separated the two germline ends. Germline V gene sequence: CDR1 SGHDT, CDR2 YYEEEE.

This clone has ten or more counts. This rearrangement joins TRBV11-2 to TRBJ2-3; no firm D call. This CDR3 has 13 amino acids. V dropped 6 bases and J dropped 1 base, with 8 bases sitting between them. Germline CDR1 is SGHAT and CDR2 is FQNNGV. CDR3 residues: CASSFPGTDTQYF. The CDR3, as DNA: TGTGCCAGCAGTTTTCCGGGCACAGATACGCAGTATTTT.

The gene calls are TRBV6-5 and TRBJ2-7, with 8 bases that match TRBD1. The CDR3 extends over 14 amino acids. V gave up 1 base and J gave up 2 bases; unmatched junction bases: 1. CDR1 and CDR2 from the germline V gene are MNHEY and SVGAGI. The chain's CDR3 is CASSYYRGTYEQYF. The DNA for the CDR3 is TGTGCCAGCAGTTACTACAGGGGGACCTACGAGCAGTACTTC.

The chain is built from TRBV5-1 and TRBJ2-7; D is unresolved. Germline V gives CDR1 SGHRS, CDR2 YFSETQ. V was pared by 0 bases and J by 3 bases, with 13 bases between. The CDR3 sequence is 15 residues long. CDR3 bases: TGCGCCAGCAGCTTGGGAAGCCTTGCAAACTACGAGCAGTACTTC. Residues: CASSLGSLANYEQYF.

This clone was detected only a few times. The chain couples TRBV4-1 to TRBJ2-5; 13 bases are a match to TRBD2. The CDR3 is 16 residues long. CDR1 and CDR2 (germline): MGHRA, YSYEKL. Trimming at V came to 3 bases and at J to 3 bases, leaving 4 bases not matched to a gene. DNA for the CDR3: TGCGCCAGCAGCCAGACTAGCGGGGGGAAAGAAGAGACCCAGTACTTC. Translation gives CASSQTSGGKEETQYF.

The rearrangement uses TRBV28 and TRBJ1-4, with 7 bases lining up with TRBD1. Looked up from germline, CDR1 is MDHEN and CDR2 is SYDVKM. V was pared by 6 bases and J by 9 bases, with 4 bases of the junction left unmatched. The CDR3 runs 12 residues. The DNA of the CDR3 is TGTGCCAGCAGCGAGACAGGGAAAAAACTGTTTTTT. This sequence encodes CASSETGKKLFF. The variable domain in full, completed from reference TRBV28 and TRBJ1-4, reads DVKVTQSSRYLVKRTGEKVFLECVQDMDHENMFWYRQDPGLGLRLIYFSYDVKMKEKGDIPEGYSVSREKKERFSLILESASTNQTSMYLCASSETGKKLFFGSGTQLSVL.

This clone was detected only once. The gene calls are TRBV7-3 and TRBJ2-2; D is ambiguous. This CDR3 region has 14 residues. The germline CDR1 and CDR2 sequences are SGHTA and FQGTGA. V shed 5 bases and J shed 6 bases, with 13 bases lying between them. In nucleotides, the CDR3 is TGTGCCAGCAGCCTGGATCCTGACGCCGGGGAGCTGTTTTTT. This encodes CASSLDPDAGELFF.

This clone was seen a handful of times. This chain joins TRBV9 and TRBJ1-2; 9 nucleotides agree with TRBD1. The junction had 10 bases not matched to a gene; V was cut back by 3 bases and J by 7 bases. The CDR3 consists of 15 residues. Germline CDR1 SGDLS, CDR2 YYNGEE. CDR3 nucleotide sequence: TGTGCCAGCAGCGGGATCGGGACAGGGAGGGCTGGCTACACCTTC. This codes for CASSGIGTGRAGYTF.

This clone was detected only once. The chain carries TRBV13 and TRBJ2-1; D is ambiguous. Per the germline V gene, CDR1 is PRHDT and CDR2 is FYEKMQ (reference sequence). V was clipped by 2 bases and J by 1 base, with 9 bases between them. The CDR3 has 15 amino acids. CDR3 region: CASSLFPISYNEQFF. CDR3 in DNA: TGTGCCAGCAGCTTATTCCCAATTTCCTACAATGAGCAGTTCTTC.

This clone was found once. The V call is TRBV6-6, the J call TRBJ2-7, with D perhaps being TRBD1 or TRBD2 (6 bases each). Germline assignment: CDR1 MNHNY and CDR2 SVGAGI (reference sequence). With 2 bases removed from V and 6 bases from J, the gap between germline ends came to 11 bases. CDR3 length equals 13 residues. The CDR3 DNA sequence: TGTGCCAGCAGTTACACGGGGGCGGTCGAGCAGTACTTC. Protein product: CASSYTGAVEQYF.

This clone was found a few times. V is TRBV6-1 and J is TRBJ1-1; 8 nucleotides match TRBD1. The CDR3 length is 14 residues. V shed 3 bases, J shed 6 bases, and the junction held 6 bases outside the gene matches. Germline V gene data show CDR1 as MNHNS and CDR2 as SASEGT. DNA of the CDR3: TGTGCCAGCAGTGACCTGTCCAGGGGGCCTGAAGCTTTCTTT. Its translation is CASSDLSRGPEAFF.

The chain is built from TRBV29-1 and TRBJ1-3; no definite D call. CDR3 length equals 14 residues. V lost 4 bases to trimming and J lost 0 bases, with 10 bases between them. Per germline, CDR1 SQVTM and CDR2 ANQGSEA. CDR3 nucleotide sequence: TGCAGCGTTGCTGGGTCCTACTCTGGAAACACCATATATTTT. This translates into CSVAGSYSGNTIYF.

This chain links TRBV6-1 with TRBJ2-2; 9 bases line up with TRBD1. The CDR3 totals 13 residues. The germline V gene encodes CDR1 MNHNS and CDR2 SASEGT. J lost 12 bases, V lost 6 bases, and 8 bases had no gene match. The chain's CDR3 is CASSFYGTGQLFF. The CDR3, as DNA: TGTGCCAGCAGCTTCTATGGGACAGGGCAGCTGTTTTTT.

This chain links TRBV30 with TRBJ2-7, with 8 bases matching TRBD1. V was clipped by 3 bases and J by 1 base; unmatched bases: 8. The length of the CDR3 is 15 residues. Germline V gene lookup returns CDR1 GTSNPN and CDR2 SVGIG (reference sequence). CDR3 amino acids: CAWRGPGTGSYEQYF. The CDR3 DNA reads TGTGCCTGGAGGGGCCCCGGGACAGGATCCTACGAGCAGTACTTC.

The chain combines TRBV2 with TRBJ2-1; tentative D call: TRBD1 (6 bases). This CDR3 is 15 amino acids long. Trimming took off 6 bases at V and 10 bases at J, with 22 bases between the two ends. Germline lookup yields CDR1 SNHLY and CDR2 FYNNEI. The CDR3 protein is CASSELQGNKGEQFF. The CDR3 bases are TGTGCCAGCAGCGAACTACAGGGAAACAAGGGCGAGCAGTTCTTC. The full variable domain, rest sourced from reference TRBV2 and TRBJ2-1, is EPEVTQTPSHQVTQMGQEVILRCVPISNHLYFYWYRQILGQKVEFLVSFYNNEISEKSEIFDDQFSVERPDGSNFTLKIRSTKLEDSAMYFCASSELQGNKGEQFFGPGTRLTVL.

The chain couples TRBV4-1 to TRBJ1-3; 9 bases map to TRBD1. The CDR3 is 16 residues long. Germline trimming cut 1 base from V and 6 bases from J; bases unmatched to any gene: 7. Germline-derived CDR1 and CDR2 are MGHRA and YSYEKL. CDR3 bases: TGCGCCAGCAGCCAAGGTGGACAGGGGTTTGAAAACACCATATATTTT. Translating it yields CASSQGGQGFENTIYF.

The chain employs TRBV7-9 and TRBJ2-5, with 9 nucleotides matching TRBD1. Germline lookup yields CDR1 SEHNR and CDR2 FQNEAQ (reference sequence). The CDR3 runs 16 residues. Trimming removed 2 bases from V and 6 bases from J; junction bases left unmatched: 10. This CDR3 is CASSLKGDRGIKTQYF. CDR3 DNA sequence: TGTGCCAGCAGCTTAAAAGGTGACAGGGGGATAAAGACCCAGTACTTC.

The genes are TRBV6-1 and TRBJ2-2; D is ambiguous. The V end lost 6 bases, the J end lost 4 bases, and 9 bases lay between the germline ends. CDR1 and CDR2 from the germline V gene are MNHNS and SASEGT. CDR3 size: 13 residues. CDR3 coding DNA: TGTGCCAGCAGGTCACGAGCCACCGGGGAGCTGTTTTTT. Its translation: CASRSRATGELFF.

The rearrangement joins TRBV5-4 to TRBJ2-2; D not resolved. This CDR3 is 14 amino acids long. With 4 bases removed from V and 2 bases from J, the gap between germline ends came to 9 bases. Germline assignment: CDR1 SGHNT and CDR2 YYREEE (reference sequence). CDR3 sequence: CASSQTLNTGELFF. DNA for the CDR3: TGTGCCAGCAGCCAGACCTTAAACACCGGGGAGCTGTTTTTT. The full variable domain, its missing parts supplied by reference TRBV5-4 and TRBJ2-2, is ETGVTQSPTHLIKTRGQQVTLRCSSQSGHNTVSWYQQALGQGPQFIFQYYREEENGRGNFPPRFSGLQFPNYSSELNVNALELDDSALYLCASSQTLNTGELFFGEGSRLTVL.

The V call is TRBV4-3, the J call TRBJ2-3; D is possibly TRBD1 (6 bases). The CDR3 runs to 16 residues. Per the germline V gene, CDR1 is LGHNA and CDR2 is YSLEER. V gave up 0 bases and J gave up 4 bases, with 14 bases separating them. The CDR3: CASSQDVGGSSDTQYF. In nucleotides, the CDR3 is TGCGCCAGCAGCCAAGATGTAGGGGGTAGTTCAGATACGCAGTATTTT.

V and J are TRBV15 and TRBJ1-3; possible D gene TRBD1, 6 bases. The CDR3 extends over 16 amino acids. With 9 bases removed from V and 1 base from J, the gap between germline ends came to 19 bases. Germline V gene data show CDR1 as LNHNV and CDR2 as YYDKDF (reference sequence). The CDR3 DNA follows: TGTGCCACTAGTCCCCGACAGGCGAATTCTGGAAACACCATATATTTT. This gives the protein CATSPRQANSGNTIYF.

The V gene is TRBV6-5, the J gene TRBJ2-7; D perhaps matches TRBD2 (6 bases). Germline CDR1 reads MNHEY; CDR2 reads SVGAGI. There are 11 residues in the CDR3. The CDR3 nucleotides are TGTGCTGCGGGGCCTAACTACGAGCAGTACTTC. It yields the protein CAAGPNYEQYF.

Notes on this clone: The sample has other DNA sequences that encode this CDR3 too. The chain carries TRBV7-2 and TRBJ1-4; 7 bases are a match to TRBD1. CDR3 length: 15 residues. Germline CDR1 reads SGHTA; CDR2 reads FQGNSA. The ends lost 5 bases at V and 8 bases at J; junction bases unmatched: 11. CDR3 sequence reads: CASSRTPGGGEKLFF. In DNA form, the CDR3 reads TGTGCCAGCAGCCGGACCCCAGGGGGTGGCGAAAAACTGTTTTTT.

This chain joins TRBV11-2 and TRBJ2-3; 7 bases are a match to TRBD2. The CDR3 consists of 15 residues. Losses at the gene ends were 3 bases for V and 0 bases for J; bases not matched to a gene: 3. CDR1 and CDR2 from the germline V gene are SGHAT and FQNNGV. CDR3 protein: CASSLSGTSTDTQYF. As DNA, the CDR3 is TGTGCCAGCAGCTTGAGCGGGACTAGCACAGATACGCAGTATTTT.